The 32 T cell receptor beta chains below all came from one sample that was sequenced in a study of cytomegalovirus exposure and HLA in healthy donors. PCR was performed using 60 Vbeta and 13 Jbeta primers. Produced via immunoSEQ multiplex PCR; TCRdb's table is partial and in-frame only. Here the sample spans around 150,000 clones, 79% being singletons. The sequenced sample was PBMCs. These receptors all come from a male donor in good health and CMV-seronegative.

CDR3 residues: CASSPQGASTEAFF. Written as DNA, the CDR3 is TGCGCCAGCAGCCCCCAGGGGGCTAGCACTGAAGCTTTCTTT. This sequence joins TRBV5-1 and TRBJ1-1, with 8 nucleotides matching TRBD1. Trimming cost V 4 bases and J 4 bases; bases outside gene matches: 6. There are 14 residues in the CDR3. Germline V gene sequence: CDR1 SGHRS, CDR2 YFSETQ. The full variable domain, in which reference TRBV5-1 and TRBJ1-1 provide the parts outside the CDR3, is KAGVTQTPRYLIKTRGQQVTLSCSPISGHRSVSWYQQTPGQGLQFLFEYFSETQRNKGNFPGRFSGRQFSNSRSEMNVSTLELGDSALYLCASSPQGASTEAFFGQGTRLTVV.

J is TRBJ2-6 and V is TRBV11-3; 8 bases are a match to TRBD1. This CDR3 is 16 amino acids long. Germline CDR1 SGHNT, CDR2 YENEEA. The ends lost 5 bases at V and 7 bases at J; junction bases unmatched: 10. The CDR3 DNA reads as TGTGCCAGCAGCCCCTTCGACAGGGGTGAAGCCAACGTCCTGACTTTC. Its translation: CASSPFDRGEANVLTF.

The CDR3 loop is CASSAEGQAGGNEKLFF. CDR3 nucleotide sequence: TGTGCCAGCAGCGCGGAAGGGCAGGCCGGCGGGAATGAAAAACTGTTTTTT. The V call is TRBV9, the J call TRBJ1-4; D gene unclear. Trimming cost V 3 bases and J 5 bases, with 20 bases left between them. Germline lookup yields CDR1 SGDLS and CDR2 YYNGEE. This CDR3 is built from 17 residues.

This clone was seen a single time. V gene TRBV12-5 combines with J gene TRBJ1-1, with 10 bases that match TRBD1. CDR1 and CDR2 (germline): LGHNT, FRNRAP. V lost 1 base and J lost 1; bases outside the gene matches: 6. CDR3 size: 17 residues. The CDR3 spells CASGLARQGATNTEAFF. Written as DNA, the CDR3 is TGTGCTAGTGGTTTGGCCAGACAGGGGGCTACGAACACTGAAGCTTTCTTT.

V and J are TRBV29-1 and TRBJ2-3; D possibly corresponds to TRBD1 (5 bases). Germline loops: CDR1 SQVTM, CDR2 ANQGSEA. The ends were cut back, 4 bases at V and 0 bases at J, with 11 bases in the middle. This CDR3 has 14 amino acids. CDR3 protein: CSVVAGLSTDTQYF. The CDR3 nucleotides are TGCAGCGTTGTCGCAGGGTTGAGCACAGATACGCAGTATTTT.

This chain links TRBV7-6 with TRBJ1-1; 10 bases are a match to TRBD1. This CDR3 is built from 13 residues. J gave up 11 bases and V 5 bases, and 8 bases lay outside the gene matches. Germline V gene data show CDR1 as SGHVS and CDR2 as FNYEAQ. The CDR3 here is CASSPGQGVDAFF. The CDR3, as DNA: TGTGCCAGCAGCCCCGGACAGGGGGTAGACGCTTTCTTT.

This clone was counted between two and nine times. The chain has TRBV6-5 and TRBJ2-7; 7 nucleotides line up with TRBD1. The CDR3 length is 14 residues. Germline CDR1 MNHEY, CDR2 SVGAGI. V lost 6 bases, J lost 2 bases, and 7 bases stayed unmatched. The CDR3 spells CASSPRGSPYEQYF. CDR3 sequence (DNA): TGTGCCAGCAGCCCCAGGGGGAGTCCCTACGAGCAGTACTTC.

The chain couples TRBV7-3 to TRBJ2-4; a weak D match, TRBD1 (5 bases). The CDR3 runs to 16 residues. V lost 8 bases and J lost 0, with 17 bases in between. CDR1 and CDR2 from the germline V gene are SGHTA and FQGTGA. The CDR3 DNA reads TGTGCCAGCTCCCTCCGACCCAGGGAAGCCAAAAACATTCAGTACTTC. Its protein product is CASSLRPREAKNIQYF. Looking up the rest from reference TRBV7-3 and TRBJ2-4 gives the full variable domain: GAGVSQTPSNKVTEKGKYVELRCDPISGHTALYWYRQSLGQGPEFLIYFQGTGAADDSGLPNDRFFAVRPEGSVSTLKIQRTERGDSAVYLCASSLRPREAKNIQYFGAGTRLSVL.

This clone was picked up one time. The genes are TRBV19 and TRBJ2-2, with no clear D. With 7 bases removed from V and 4 bases from J, the gap between germline ends came to 7 bases. The CDR3 is 12 amino acids. Germline V gene lookup returns CDR1 LNHDA and CDR2 SQIVND (reference sequence). Written as DNA, the CDR3 is TGTGCCAGTATTGGAGTCACCGGGGAGCTGTTTTTT. Translation: CASIGVTGELFF.

This chain joins TRBV15 and TRBJ1-1; TRBD1 agrees at 8 bases. V lost 3 bases, J lost 4 bases, and 7 bases stayed unmatched. The germline V gene has CDR1 LNHNV and CDR2 YYDKDF (reference sequence). This CDR3 is 15 amino acids long. In nucleotides, the CDR3 is TGTGCCACCAGCAGCGCGGACAGGGAGGTCACTGAAGCTTTCTTT. It is translated as CATSSADREVTEAFF.

This chain joins TRBV7-9 and TRBJ1-4; a weak D match, TRBD1 (5 bases). This CDR3 has 14 residues. The germline gives CDR1 SEHNR, CDR2 FQNEAQ (reference sequence). V was clipped by 3 bases and J by 7 bases, with 12 bases between them. The CDR3 bases are TGTGCCAGCAGCTTTCAGGGCCAGAGTGAAAAACTGTTTTTT. Protein: CASSFQGQSEKLFF.

The chain combines TRBV30 with TRBJ1-1; tentatively, D is TRBD1 (5 bases). The CDR3 contains 15 residues. With 6 bases removed from V and 3 bases from J, the gap between germline ends came to 20 bases. The germline gives CDR1 GTSNPN, CDR2 SVGIG (reference sequence). The CDR3 reads CACHPLSGKYTEAFF. In DNA, the CDR3 is TGTGCCTGTCATCCCTTATCAGGGAAATACACTGAAGCTTTCTTT.

CDR3: CAWSVRGYEQYF. The CDR3 coding sequence is TGTGCCTGGAGTGTCCGTGGTTACGAGCAGTACTTC. This chain links TRBV30 with TRBJ2-5; D is uncertain. The J call may be in error: the DNA end matches TRBJ2-7 better. CDR3 size: 12 residues. Germline V gives CDR1 GTSNPN, CDR2 SVGIG (reference sequence).

This clone has just one count. This chain joins TRBV6-5 and TRBJ2-1; 7 bases fit TRBD2. Germline CDR1 reads MNHEY; CDR2 reads SVGAGI. Trimming at V came to 0 bases and at J to 1 base, leaving 3 bases not matched to a gene. The CDR3 has 16 amino acids. The CDR3 DNA reads TGTGCCAGCAGTTACTCCGGCGGGGGATCCTACAATGAGCAGTTCTTC. Translated, it gives CASSYSGGGSYNEQFF.

The rearrangement joins TRBV30 to TRBJ2-2, with D hard to call. Germline V gives CDR1 GTSNPN, CDR2 SVGIG (reference sequence). CDR3 length: 13 residues. V lost 2 bases and J 3 bases, leaving 7 bases between the germline ends. CDR3 bases: TGTGCCTGGAGTCCCCGGGACACCGGGGAGCTGTTTTTT. As protein: CAWSPRDTGELFF.

The chain employs TRBV6-4 and TRBJ2-7, with 9 bases fitting TRBD1. The CDR3 extends over 16 amino acids. Germline V gene data show CDR1 as MRHNA and CDR2 as SNTAGT. The V segment lost 0 bases and the J segment 4 bases; nucleotides outside the gene matches: 7. DNA for the CDR3: TGTGCCAGCAGTGACTCCGGGACAGGGAACCCTTACGAGCAGTACTTC. It specifies CASSDSGTGNPYEQYF.

Notes on this clone: Within the sample, other DNA sequences also encode this same CDR3. The J gene is TRBJ1-2, the V gene TRBV6-5; D is undetermined. This CDR3 is built from 14 residues. Germline values: CDR1 MNHEY, CDR2 SVGAGI. Between the trimmed V and J ends, which lost 2 bases and 4 bases, there was a span of 11 bases. CDR3 region: CASSYGSRSYGYTF. CDR3 DNA sequence: TGTGCCAGCAGTTACGGTTCGCGTTCCTATGGCTACACCTTC.

The gene calls are TRBV6-5 and TRBJ2-5, with TRBD1 identical over 9 bases. The DNA end lines up better with TRBJ2-7; the J call may be wrong. CDR1 and CDR2 from the germline V gene are MNHEY and SVGAGI. CDR3 size: 16 residues. In DNA, the CDR3 is TGTGCCAGCAGTTGGGAGATGGGACAGGGTATCTACGAGCAGTACTTC. Its translation: CASSWEMGQGIYEQYF.

The J gene is TRBJ1-1, the V gene TRBV2; 7 positions agree with TRBD1. Trimming cost V 3 bases and J 4 bases; bases outside gene matches: 8. The CDR3 is made up of 15 amino acids. Germline V gene data show CDR1 as SNHLY and CDR2 as FYNNEI. The CDR3 reads CASSELQGVTTEAFF. CDR3 nucleotides: TGTGCCAGCAGTGAGCTCCAGGGGGTTACCACTGAAGCTTTCTTT.

The V gene is TRBV29-1, the J gene TRBJ1-4, with D unresolved. The length of the CDR3 is 13 residues. The germline gives CDR1 SQVTM, CDR2 ANQGSEA. The ends were cut back, 6 bases at V and 3 bases at J, with 11 bases in the middle. Here the CDR3 DNA reads TGCAGCGTCCGGCGGGCTGCTAATGAAAAACTGTTTTTT. Its translation: CSVRRAANEKLFF.

This chain uses TRBV7-9 with TRBJ1-2; D is possibly TRBD1 (5 bases). The CDR3 spans 13 residues. V was pared by 5 bases and J by 4 bases, with 11 bases between. Looked up from germline, CDR1 is SEHNR and CDR2 is FQNEAQ (reference sequence). The CDR3 is CASSPDMGYGYTF. The CDR3 DNA reads as TGTGCCAGCAGCCCGGACATGGGCTATGGCTACACCTTC.

This chain's CDR3 is CASKVREYTEAFF. Written as DNA, the CDR3 is TGTGCCAGCAAGGTAAGGGAGTACACTGAAGCTTTCTTT. The chain couples TRBV27 to TRBJ1-1, with no clear D. V lost 7 bases to trimming and J lost 3 bases, with 12 bases between them. CDR1 is MNHEY, CDR2 SMNVEV, per germline (reference sequence). The CDR3 has 13 amino acids.

The chain has TRBV19 and TRBJ1-5, with D uncertain. The V end lost 1 base, the J end lost 0 bases, and 7 bases lay between the germline ends. Germline loops: CDR1 LNHDA, CDR2 SQIVND (reference sequence). This CDR3 has 15 residues. Here the CDR3 DNA reads TGTGCCAGTAGTATAGGGTCGGGTAGCAATCAGCCCCAGCATTTT. Translation: CASSIGSGSNQPQHF.

J is TRBJ2-7 and V is TRBV11-2; 7 bases agree with TRBD2. The V segment lost 5 bases and the J segment 6 bases; nucleotides outside the gene matches: 1. CDR1 and CDR2 (germline): SGHAT, FQNNGV. This CDR3 has 11 amino acids. The CDR3 DNA reads as TGTGCCAGCAGCAGCGGGGTCGAGCAGTACTTC. Translation gives CASSSGVEQYF. Supplemented by reference TRBV11-2 and TRBJ2-7, the full variable domain reads EAGVAQSPRYKIIEKRQSVAFWCNPISGHATLYWYQQILGQGPKLLIQFQNNGVVDDSQLPKDRFSAERLKGVDSTLKIQPAKLEDSAVYLCASSSGVEQYFGPGTRLTVT.

The chain is built from TRBV7-2 and TRBJ2-1, with 12 bases lining up with TRBD2. CDR1 is SGHTA, CDR2 FQGNSA, per germline. J gave up 1 base and V 3 bases, and 10 bases lay outside the gene matches. There are 19 residues in the CDR3. The CDR3 sequence is CASSFPSGGGMFSYNEQFF. For the CDR3, the DNA is TGTGCCAGCAGCTTCCCTAGCGGGGGGGGCATGTTTTCCTACAATGAGCAGTTCTTC.

The table lists this clone with a few counts. This rearrangement joins TRBV12-5 to TRBJ1-6; no firm D call. The V gene's germline CDR1 is LGHNT and CDR2 FRNRAP. The CDR3 consists of 13 residues. V shed 1 base and J shed 7 bases, with 5 bases lying between them. CDR3 residues: CASGLGLNSPLHF. Here the CDR3 DNA reads TGTGCTAGTGGTTTGGGGCTCAATTCACCCCTCCACTTT.

This chain uses TRBV19 with TRBJ2-3; D perhaps matches TRBD2 (6 bases). Trimming took 5 bases from V and 6 from J, leaving 12 bases between them. The CDR3 consists of 13 residues. CDR1 and CDR2 from the germline V gene are LNHDA and SQIVND (reference sequence). The CDR3 DNA reads TGTGCCAGTAGTTTTCCGGCGGGGGATACGCAGTATTTT. Amino acid sequence: CASSFPAGDTQYF.

This clone was seen more than once but under ten times. This chain connects TRBV14 to TRBJ2-7; 8 nucleotides match TRBD2. The germline gives CDR1 SGHDN, CDR2 FVKESK. V shed 4 bases, J shed 2 bases, and the junction held 10 bases outside the gene matches. This CDR3 comprises 16 residues. The CDR3, as DNA: TGTGCCAGCAGCCGCTCCGGGGGGGTACCGACCTACGAGCAGTACTTC. The encoded protein is CASSRSGGVPTYEQYF.

The chain recombines TRBV25-1 with TRBJ2-7, with TRBD1 identical over 7 bases. Germline CDR1 MGHDK, CDR2 SYGVNS. The CDR3 has 13 amino acids. V was clipped by 4 bases and J by 3 bases; unmatched bases: 3. The CDR3 is CASSGGDSYEQYF. CDR3 sequence (DNA): TGTGCCAGCAGTGGAGGGGACAGCTACGAGCAGTACTTC.

The CDR3 coding sequence is TGTGCCAGTAGTTCAGGTGGCAGTCAGGTTTACTATGGCTACACCTTC. As protein: CASSSGGSQVYYGYTF. The chain links TRBV19 to TRBJ1-2, with D unclear. Trimming removed 5 bases from V and 3 bases from J, with 19 bases in between. CDR1 and CDR2 from the germline V gene are LNHDA and SQIVND (reference sequence). The CDR3 is 16 amino acids.

The genes are TRBV7-2 and TRBJ2-3; D is uncertain. Trimming left V 2 bases short and J 0 bases short, with 3 bases between. Germline values: CDR1 SGHTA, CDR2 FQGNSA. The CDR3 length is 13 residues. CDR3 in amino acids: CASSLPSTDTQYF. CDR3 DNA: TGTGCCAGCAGCTTACCTAGCACAGATACGCAGTATTTT.

In this sample, this clone turned up once. The CDR3 loop is CASSRDRGSSLNYGYTF. CDR3 bases: TGTGCCAGCAGCCGTGACAGGGGGAGCTCTCTTAACTATGGCTACACCTTC. The chain employs TRBV5-6 and TRBJ1-2; TRBD1 matches at 9 bases. With V trimmed by 4 bases and J by 1 base, 11 bases remained unmatched. CDR3 size: 17 residues. The germline V gene encodes CDR1 SGHDT and CDR2 YYEEEE.